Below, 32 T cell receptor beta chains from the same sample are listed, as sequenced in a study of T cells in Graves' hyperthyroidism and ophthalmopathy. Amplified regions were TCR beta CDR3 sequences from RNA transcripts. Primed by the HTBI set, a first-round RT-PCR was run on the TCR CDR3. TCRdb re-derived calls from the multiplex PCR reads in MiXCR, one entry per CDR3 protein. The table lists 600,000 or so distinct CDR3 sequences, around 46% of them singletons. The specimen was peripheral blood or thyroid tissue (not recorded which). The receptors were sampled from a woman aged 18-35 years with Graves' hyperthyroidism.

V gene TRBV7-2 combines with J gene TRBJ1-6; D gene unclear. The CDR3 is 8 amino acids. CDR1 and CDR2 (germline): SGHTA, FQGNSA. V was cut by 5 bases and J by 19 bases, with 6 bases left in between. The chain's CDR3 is CASSPGHF. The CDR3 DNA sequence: TGTGCCAGCAGCCCGGGACACTTT.

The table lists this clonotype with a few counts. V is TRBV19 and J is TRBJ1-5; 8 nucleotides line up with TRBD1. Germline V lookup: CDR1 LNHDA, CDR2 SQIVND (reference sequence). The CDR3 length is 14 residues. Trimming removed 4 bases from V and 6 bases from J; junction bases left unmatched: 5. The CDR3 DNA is TGTGCCAGTAGTAGCAGGGGGCTAGGTCAGCCCCAGCATTTT. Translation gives CASSSRGLGQPQHF. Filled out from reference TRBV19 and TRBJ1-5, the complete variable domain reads DGGITQSPKYLFRKEGQNVTLSCEQNLNHDAMYWYRQDPGQGLRLIYYSQIVNDFQKGDIAEGYSVSREKKESFPLTVTSAQKNPTAFYLCASSSRGLGQPQHFGDGTRLSIL.

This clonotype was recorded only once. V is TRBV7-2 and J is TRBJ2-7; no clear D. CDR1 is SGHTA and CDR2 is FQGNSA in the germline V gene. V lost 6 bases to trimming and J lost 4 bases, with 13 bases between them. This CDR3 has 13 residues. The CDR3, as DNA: TGTGCCAGCAGTAATAACTGGGGTTACGAGCAGTACTTC. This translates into CASSNNWGYEQYF.

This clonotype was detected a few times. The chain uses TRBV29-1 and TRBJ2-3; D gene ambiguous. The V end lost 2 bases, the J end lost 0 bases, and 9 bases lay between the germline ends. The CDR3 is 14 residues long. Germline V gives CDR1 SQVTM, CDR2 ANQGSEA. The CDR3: CSVELSLSTDTQYF. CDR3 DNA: TGCAGCGTTGAACTTAGTCTGAGCACAGATACGCAGTATTTT.

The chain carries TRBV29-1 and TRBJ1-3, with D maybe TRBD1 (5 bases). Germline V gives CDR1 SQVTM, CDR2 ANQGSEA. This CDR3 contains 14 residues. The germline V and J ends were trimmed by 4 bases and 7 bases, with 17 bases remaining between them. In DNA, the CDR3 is TGCAGCGTTGGTCCGGGGCTAGCGGGCAACACCATATATTTT. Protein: CSVGPGLAGNTIYF.

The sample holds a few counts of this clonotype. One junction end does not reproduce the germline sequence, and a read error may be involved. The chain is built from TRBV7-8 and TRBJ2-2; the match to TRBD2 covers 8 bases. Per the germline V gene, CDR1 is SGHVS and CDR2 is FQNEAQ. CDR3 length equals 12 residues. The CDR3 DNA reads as TGTGCCAGCAGCTTAGTTAGCGGGAAGCTGTTTTTT. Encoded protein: CASSLVSGKLFF. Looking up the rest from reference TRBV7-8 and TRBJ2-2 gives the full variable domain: GAGVSQSPRYKVAKRGQDVALRCDPISGHVSLFWYQQALGQGPEFLTYFQNEAQLDKSGLPSDRFFAERPEGSVSTLKIQRTQQEDSAVYLCASSLVSGKLFFGEGSRLTVL.

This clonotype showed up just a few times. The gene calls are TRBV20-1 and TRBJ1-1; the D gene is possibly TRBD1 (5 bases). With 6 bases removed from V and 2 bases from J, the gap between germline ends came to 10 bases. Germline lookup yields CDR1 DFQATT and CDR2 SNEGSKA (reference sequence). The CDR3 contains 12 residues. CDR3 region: CSAGVVNTEAFF. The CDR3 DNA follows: TGCAGTGCGGGGGTGGTCAACACTGAAGCTTTCTTT.

CDR3 sequence: CASSLELAGPYEQYF. CDR3 in DNA: TGCGCCAGCAGCTTGGAACTAGCGGGACCCTACGAGCAGTACTTC. The V call is TRBV5-1, the J call TRBJ2-7; TRBD2 agrees at 10 bases. CDR3 length equals 15 residues. V shed 0 bases, J shed 2 bases, and the junction held 2 bases outside the gene matches. CDR1 is SGHRS, CDR2 YFSETQ, per germline.

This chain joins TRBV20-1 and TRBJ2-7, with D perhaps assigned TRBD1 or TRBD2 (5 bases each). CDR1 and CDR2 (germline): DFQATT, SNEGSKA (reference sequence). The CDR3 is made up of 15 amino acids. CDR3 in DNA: TGCAGCGCCCACTATGGGGGAGAGGTGTCCTACGAGCAGTACTTC. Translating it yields CSAHYGGEVSYEQYF.

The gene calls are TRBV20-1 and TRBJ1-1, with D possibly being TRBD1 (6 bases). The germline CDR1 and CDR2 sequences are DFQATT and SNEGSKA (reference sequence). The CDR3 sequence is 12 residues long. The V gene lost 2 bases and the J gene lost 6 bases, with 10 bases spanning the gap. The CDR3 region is CSARPGTSEAFF. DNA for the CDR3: TGCAGTGCTAGACCCGGGACATCTGAAGCTTTCTTT.

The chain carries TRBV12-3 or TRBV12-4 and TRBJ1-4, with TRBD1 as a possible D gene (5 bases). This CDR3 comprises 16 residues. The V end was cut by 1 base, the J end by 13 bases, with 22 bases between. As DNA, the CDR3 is TGTGCCAGCAGTTTAGAGCTGCCGGGACGGGACGGTGGACTGTTTTTT. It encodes CASSLELPGRDGGLFF.

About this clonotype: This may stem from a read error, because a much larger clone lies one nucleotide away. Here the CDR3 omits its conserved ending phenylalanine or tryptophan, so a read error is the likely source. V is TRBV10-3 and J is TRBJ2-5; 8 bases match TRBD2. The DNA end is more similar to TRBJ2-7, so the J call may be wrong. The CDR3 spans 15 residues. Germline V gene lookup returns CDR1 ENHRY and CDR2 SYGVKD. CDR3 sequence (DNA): TGTGCCATCAGGAGGGTAAGCGGGAGCTCCTACGAGCAGTACTCC. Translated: CAIRRVSGSSYEQYS.

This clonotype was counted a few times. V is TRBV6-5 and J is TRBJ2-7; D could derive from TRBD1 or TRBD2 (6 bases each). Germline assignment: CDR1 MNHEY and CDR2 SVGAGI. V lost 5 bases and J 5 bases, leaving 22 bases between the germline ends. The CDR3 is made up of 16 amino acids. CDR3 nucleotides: TGTGCCAGCAGTCCGATTCCTCCGGAGGGGGAGAACGAGCAGTACTTC. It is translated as CASSPIPPEGENEQYF.

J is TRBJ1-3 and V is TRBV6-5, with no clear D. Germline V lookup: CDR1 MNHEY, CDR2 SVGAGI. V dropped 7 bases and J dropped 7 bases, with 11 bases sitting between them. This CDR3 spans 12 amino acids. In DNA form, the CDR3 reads TGTGCCAGCAATCCAGCTATGAACACCATATATTTT. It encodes CASNPAMNTIYF.

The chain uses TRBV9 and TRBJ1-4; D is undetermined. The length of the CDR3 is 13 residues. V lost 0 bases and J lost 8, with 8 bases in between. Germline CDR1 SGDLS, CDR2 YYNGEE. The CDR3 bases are TGTGCCAGCAGCGTAGAGGGTCCGGAAAAACTGTTTTTT. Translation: CASSVEGPEKLFF. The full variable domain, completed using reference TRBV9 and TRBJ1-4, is DSGVTQTPKHLITATGQRVTLRCSPRSGDLSVYWYQQSLDQGLQFLIQYYNGEERAKGNILERFSAQQFPDLHSELNLSSLELGDSALYFCASSVEGPEKLFFGSGTQLSVL.

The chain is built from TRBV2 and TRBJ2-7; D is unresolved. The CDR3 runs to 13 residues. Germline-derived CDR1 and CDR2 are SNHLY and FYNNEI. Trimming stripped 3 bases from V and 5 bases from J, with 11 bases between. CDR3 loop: CASSEGIVNEQYF. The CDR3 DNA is TGTGCCAGCAGTGAGGGGATTGTCAACGAGCAGTACTTC.

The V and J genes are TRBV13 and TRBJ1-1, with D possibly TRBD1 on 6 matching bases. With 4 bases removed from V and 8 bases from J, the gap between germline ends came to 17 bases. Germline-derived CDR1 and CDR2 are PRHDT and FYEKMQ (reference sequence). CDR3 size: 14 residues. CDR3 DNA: TGTGCCAGCAGCTCCCGGGACAATCGACGAGAAGCTTTCTTT. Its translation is CASSSRDNRREAFF. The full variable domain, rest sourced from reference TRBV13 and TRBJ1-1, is AAGVIQSPRHLIKEKRETATLKCYPIPRHDTVYWYQQGPGQDPQFLISFYEKMQSDKGSIPDRFSAQQFSDYHSELNMSSLELGDSALYFCASSSRDNRREAFFGQGTRLTVV.

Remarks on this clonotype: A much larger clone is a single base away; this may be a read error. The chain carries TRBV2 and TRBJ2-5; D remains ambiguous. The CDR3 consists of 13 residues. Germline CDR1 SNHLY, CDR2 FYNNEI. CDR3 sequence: CASKGTVQEAQYF. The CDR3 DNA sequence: TGTGCCAGCAAGGGCACAGTCCAAGAGGCCCAGTACTTC.

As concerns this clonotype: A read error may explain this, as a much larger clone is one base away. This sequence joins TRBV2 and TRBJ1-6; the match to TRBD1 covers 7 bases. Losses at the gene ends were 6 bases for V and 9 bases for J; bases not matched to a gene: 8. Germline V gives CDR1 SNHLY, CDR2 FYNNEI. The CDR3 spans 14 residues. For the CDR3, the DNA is TGTGCCAGCAGCACACAGGGGACGCTTTCACCCCTCCACTTT. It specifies CASSTQGTLSPLHF.

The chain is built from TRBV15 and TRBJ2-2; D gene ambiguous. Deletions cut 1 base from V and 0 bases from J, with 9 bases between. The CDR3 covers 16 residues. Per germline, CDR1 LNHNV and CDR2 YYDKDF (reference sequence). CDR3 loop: CATSRAPGTNTGELFF. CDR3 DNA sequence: TGTGCCACCAGCAGAGCCCCAGGCACGAACACCGGGGAGCTGTTTTTT.

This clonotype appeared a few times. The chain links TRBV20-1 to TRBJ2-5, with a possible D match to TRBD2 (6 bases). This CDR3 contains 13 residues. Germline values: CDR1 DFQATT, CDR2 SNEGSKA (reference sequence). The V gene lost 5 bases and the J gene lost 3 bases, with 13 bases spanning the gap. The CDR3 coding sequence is TGCAGTGCTCCCACCTCGGGAGAAGAGACCCAGTACTTC. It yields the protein CSAPTSGEETQYF.

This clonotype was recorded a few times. CDR3 sequence: CASSSQPGELFF. CDR3 coding DNA: TGTGCCAGCAGCTCTCAACCCGGGGAGCTGTTTTTT. The rearrangement links TRBV7-9 to TRBJ2-2; the D is unclear. Trimming took off 4 bases at V and 6 bases at J, with 6 bases between the two ends. Germline lookup yields CDR1 SEHNR and CDR2 FQNEAQ (reference sequence). This CDR3 is 12 amino acids long.

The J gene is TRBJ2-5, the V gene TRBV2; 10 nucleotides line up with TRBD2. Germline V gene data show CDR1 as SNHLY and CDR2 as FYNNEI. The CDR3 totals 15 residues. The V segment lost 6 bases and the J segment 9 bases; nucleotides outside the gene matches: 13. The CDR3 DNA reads TGTGCCAGCAGCTGGACTAGCGGCTCCAACGGGGCCCAGTACTTC. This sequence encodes CASSWTSGSNGAQYF.

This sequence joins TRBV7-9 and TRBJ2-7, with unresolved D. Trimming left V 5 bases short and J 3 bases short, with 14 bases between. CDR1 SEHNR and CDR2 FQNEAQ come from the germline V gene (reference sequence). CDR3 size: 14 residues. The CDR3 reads CASSQEWQNYEQYF. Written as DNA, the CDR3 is TGTGCCAGCAGCCAAGAGTGGCAGAACTACGAGCAGTACTTC.

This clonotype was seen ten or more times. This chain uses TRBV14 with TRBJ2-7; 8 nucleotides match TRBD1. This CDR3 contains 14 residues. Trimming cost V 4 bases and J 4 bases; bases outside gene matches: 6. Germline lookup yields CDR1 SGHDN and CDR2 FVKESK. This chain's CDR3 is CASSPRDRMYEQYF. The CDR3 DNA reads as TGTGCCAGCAGCCCCAGGGACAGGATGTACGAGCAGTACTTC.

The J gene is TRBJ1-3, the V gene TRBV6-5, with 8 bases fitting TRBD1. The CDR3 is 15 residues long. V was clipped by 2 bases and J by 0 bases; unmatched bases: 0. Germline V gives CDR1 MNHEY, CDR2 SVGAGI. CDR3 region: CASSYTGGSGNTIYF. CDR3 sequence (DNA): TGTGCCAGCAGTTACACAGGGGGCTCTGGAAACACCATATATTTT.

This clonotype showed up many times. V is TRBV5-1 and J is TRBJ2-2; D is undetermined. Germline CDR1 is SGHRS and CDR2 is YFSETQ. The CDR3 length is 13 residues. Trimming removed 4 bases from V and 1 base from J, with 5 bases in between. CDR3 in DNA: TGCGCCAGCAGCCGACAGAACACCGGGGAGCTGTTTTTT. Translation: CASSRQNTGELFF.

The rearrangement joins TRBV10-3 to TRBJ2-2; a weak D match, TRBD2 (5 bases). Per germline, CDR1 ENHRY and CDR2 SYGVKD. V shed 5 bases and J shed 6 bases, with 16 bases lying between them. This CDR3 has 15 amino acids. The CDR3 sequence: CAISSESVEAGELFF. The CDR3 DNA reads TGTGCCATCAGTAGTGAAAGCGTGGAGGCCGGGGAGCTGTTTTTT.

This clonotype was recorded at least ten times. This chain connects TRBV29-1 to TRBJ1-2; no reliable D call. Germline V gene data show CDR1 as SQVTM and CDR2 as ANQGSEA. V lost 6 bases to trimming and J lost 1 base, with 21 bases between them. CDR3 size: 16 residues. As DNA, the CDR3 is TGCAGCGTCGGACCTGCTACGGCAGTCTTTAACTATGGCTACACCTTC. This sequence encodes CSVGPATAVFNYGYTF.

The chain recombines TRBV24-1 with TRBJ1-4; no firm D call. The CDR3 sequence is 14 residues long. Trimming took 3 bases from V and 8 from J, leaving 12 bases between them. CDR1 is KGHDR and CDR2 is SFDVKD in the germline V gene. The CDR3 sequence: CATSDGDSAEKLFF. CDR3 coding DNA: TGTGCCACCAGTGATGGGGATTCGGCCGAAAAACTGTTTTTT.

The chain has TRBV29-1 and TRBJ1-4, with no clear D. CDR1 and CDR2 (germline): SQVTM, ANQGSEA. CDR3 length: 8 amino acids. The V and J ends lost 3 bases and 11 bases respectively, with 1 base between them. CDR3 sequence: CSVDKLFF. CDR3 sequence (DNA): TGCAGCGTTGATAAACTGTTTTTT.

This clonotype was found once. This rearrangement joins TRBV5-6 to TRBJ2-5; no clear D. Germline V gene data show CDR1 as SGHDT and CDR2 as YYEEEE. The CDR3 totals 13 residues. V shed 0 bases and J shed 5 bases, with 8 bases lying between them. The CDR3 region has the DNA TGTGCCAGCAGCTTGGACAGCTGGGAGACCCAGTACTTC. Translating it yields CASSLDSWETQYF.